Listed below are T cell receptor beta chains from one sample, sequenced in a study of CD8+CD57+ T cells in acquired aplastic anemia. TCRdb processed the reads anew with MiXCR; each CDR3 protein has one entry. The sample holds approximately 170,000 distinct CDR3 sequences, approximately 49% seen once. The material sequenced was sorted CD4+, CD8+, or CD8+CD57+ T cells (not recorded which) from PBMCs. These receptor sequences come from a human donor in good health, serving as a control. The CDR3 runs from the conserved cysteine through the conserved F or W. A D gene is named only where the DNA matches it firmly. Expanded clones get a size class; other rows say once, few or many, or leave the size out.

d_gene	v_gene	abundance	j_gene	CDR3aa	CDR3nt
-	TRBV9	-	TRBJ1-2	CASSDPGSYGYTF	TGTGCCAGCAGCGACCCCGGGAGCTATGGCTACACCTTC
TRBD2	TRBV9	-	TRBJ2-3	CASSVAPLGLAGTDTQYF	TGTGCCAGCAGCGTAGCCCCCCTCGGACTAGCGGGCACAGATACGCAGTATTTT
-	TRBV19	many	TRBJ2-3	CASSSSGGATDTQYF	TGTGCCAGTAGTAGTAGTGGGGGGGCAACAGATACGCAGTATTTT
-	TRBV12-3/TRBV12-4	few	TRBJ1-1	CASSPSGGGWTEAFF	TGTGCCAGCAGCCCTTCAGGAGGCGGATGGACTGAAGCTTTCTTT
TRBD1	TRBV10-2	-	TRBJ1-6	CASNAGTGVYNSPLHF	TGCGCCAGCAACGCCGGGACAGGGGTTTATAATTCACCCCTCCACTTT
-	TRBV10-3	-	TRBJ1-5	CAISGRDF	TGTGCCATCAGTGGCAGGGATTTT
TRBD1	TRBV12-3/TRBV12-4	many	TRBJ1-1	CASSYRGQGAGNTEAFF	TGTGCCAGCAGTTACCGGGGACAGGGGGCGGGAAACACTGAAGCTTTCTTT
TRBD2	TRBV6-5	many	TRBJ2-3	CASSYRRGGTDTQYF	TGTGCCAGCAGTTACCGGCGGGGGGGCACAGATACGCAGTATTTT
TRBD1	TRBV5-1	-	TRBJ2-5	CASSGTVQKTQYF	TGCGCCAGCAGCGGGACAGTCCAGAAGACCCAGTACTTC
-	TRBV9	-	TRBJ2-6	CASSVVGANVLTF	TGTGCCAGCAGCGTAGTGGGGGCCAACGTCCTGACTTTC
-	TRBV7-9	-	TRBJ1-2	CASSLAASPVYGYTF	TGTGCCAGCAGCTTAGCGGCAAGTCCTGTCTATGGCTACACCTTC
-	TRBV4-1	-	TRBJ1-2	CASSQGRGSYGYTF	TGCGCCAGCAGCCAAGGGCGGGGGAGCTATGGCTACACCTTC
-	TRBV25-1	-	TRBJ1-3	CASSATGNTIYF	TGTGCCAGCAGCGCAACCGGAAACACCATATATTTT
-	TRBV30	-	TRBJ1-2	CAWSPRRTLGHYGYTF	TGTGCCTGGAGCCCGCGTCGAACCCTCGGCCACTATGGCTACACCTTC
-	TRBV28	-	TRBJ1-5	CASSPWEGSNQPQHF	TGTGCCAGCAGTCCCTGGGAGGGATCCAATCAGCCCCAGCATTTT
TRBD1	TRBV14	many	TRBJ2-1	CASSYRQGLPANEQFF	TGTGCCAGCAGCTACAGACAGGGCCTACCGGCGAATGAGCAGTTCTTC
TRBD2	TRBV5-1	-	TRBJ2-5	CTSSPGLARETQYF	TGCACCAGCAGTCCTGGACTAGCGAGAGAGACCCAGTACTTC
-	TRBV15	once	TRBJ1-1	CATSRESARDTEAFF	TGTGCCACCAGCAGAGAATCCGCGAGGGACACTGAAGCTTTCTTT
TRBD2	TRBV9	once	TRBJ2-7	CASSKAGADNEQYF	TGTGCCAGCAGCAAAGCGGGAGCTGATAATGAGCAGTACTTC
-	TRBV12-3/TRBV12-4	few	TRBJ1-2	CAGWDKWYGYTF	TGTGCCGGATGGGACAAGTGGTATGGCTACACCTTC
TRBD1	TRBV9	-	TRBJ1-2	CASSLWTGSRRNYGYTF	TGTGCCAGCAGCTTGTGGACAGGGAGTAGGAGAAACTATGGCTACACCTTC
-	TRBV7-9	-	TRBJ1-1	CASSQDSYTEAFF	TGTGCCAGCAGCCAAGACAGTTACACTGAAGCTTTCTTT
-	TRBV13	many	TRBJ2-3	CASSLVRDIQWGDTQYF	TGTGCCAGCAGCTTAGTAAGGGACATTCAATGGGGAGATACGCAGTATTTT
TRBD1	TRBV20-1	-	TRBJ1-6	CSARETGATRNSPLHF	TGCAGTGCTAGGGAGACAGGGGCTACTCGGAATTCACCCCTCCACTTT
TRBD1	TRBV13	many	TRBJ1-2	CASSQRDRGLNYGYTF	TGTGCCAGCAGCCAACGGGACAGGGGGCTTAACTATGGCTACACCTTC
TRBD1	TRBV2	once	TRBJ2-1	CASRGTGAGTGYNEQFF	TGTGCCAGCAGGGGGACAGGGGCCGGGACAGGATACAATGAGCAGTTCTTC
-	TRBV10-3	-	TRBJ2-3	CAISDPTGTDTQYF	TGTGCCATCAGTGATCCGACAGGCACAGATACGCAGTATTTT
-	TRBV9	-	TRBJ1-1	CASSVGQQNTEAFF	TGTGCCAGCAGCGTAGGACAGCAGAACACTGAAGCTTTCTTT
TRBD1	TRBV10-1	-	TRBJ1-4	CASSEGGQGNEKLFF	TGCGCCAGCAGTGAGGGGGGACAGGGGAATGAAAAACTGTTTTTT
-	TRBV20-1	many	TRBJ2-7	CSALSGYEQYF	TGCAGTGCTCTATCCGGGTACGAGCAGTACTTC
-	TRBV20-1	-	TRBJ1-2	CSAAREPNYGYTF	TGCAGTGCCGCCCGAGAGCCTAACTATGGCTACACCTTC
-	TRBV15	many	TRBJ2-1	CATSTSGTYSYNEQFF	TGTGCCACCAGCACATCCGGGACTTATTCCTACAATGAGCAGTTCTTC
-	TRBV4-1	-	TRBJ1-1	CASSQVDTEAFF	TGCGCCAGCAGCCAAGTCGACACTGAAGCTTTCTTT
TRBD1	TRBV10-3	-	TRBJ2-7	CAISDPTGNSGNTNQGQVLGQYF	TGTGCCATCAGTGACCCCACAGGAAACTCTGGAAACACAAACCAAGGACAGGTTTTAGGGCAGTACTTC
TRBD1	TRBV10-3	many	TRBJ1-2	CAISDRDDYGYTF	TGTGCCATCTCAGACAGGGACGACTATGGCTACACCTTC
TRBD1	TRBV19	once	TRBJ2-7	CASSRPVSGGHEQYF	TGTGCCAGTAGCCGCCCAGTTTCAGGGGGCCACGAGCAGTACTTC
-	TRBV7-9	many	TRBJ2-7	CASSSYRVAYEQYF	TGTGCCAGCAGCTCTTACAGGGTCGCCTACGAGCAGTACTTC
TRBD2	TRBV20-1	-	TRBJ2-5	CSATPETSGGRETQYF	TGCAGTGCTACCCCCGAGACTAGCGGGGGTAGAGAGACCCAGTACTTC
TRBD1	TRBV11-2	many	TRBJ2-3	CASSLHRGQGTDTQYF	TGTGCCAGCAGCCTGCACAGGGGGCAGGGCACAGATACGCAGTATTTT
TRBD1	TRBV19	many	TRBJ1-2	CASSTGQGRSYGYTF	TGTGCCAGTAGTACCGGACAGGGAAGGAGCTATGGCTACACCTTC